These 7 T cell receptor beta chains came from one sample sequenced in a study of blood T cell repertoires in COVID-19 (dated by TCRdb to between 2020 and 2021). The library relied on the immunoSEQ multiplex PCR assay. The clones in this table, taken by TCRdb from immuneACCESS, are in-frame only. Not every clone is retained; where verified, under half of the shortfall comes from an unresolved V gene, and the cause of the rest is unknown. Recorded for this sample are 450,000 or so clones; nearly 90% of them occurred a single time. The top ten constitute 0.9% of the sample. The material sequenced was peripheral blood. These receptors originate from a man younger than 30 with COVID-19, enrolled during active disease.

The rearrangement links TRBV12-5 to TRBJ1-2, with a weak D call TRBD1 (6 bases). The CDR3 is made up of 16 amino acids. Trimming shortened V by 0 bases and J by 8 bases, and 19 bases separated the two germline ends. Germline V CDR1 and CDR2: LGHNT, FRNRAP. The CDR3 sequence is CASGLVPPTGALGYTF. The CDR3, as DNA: TGTGCTAGTGGTTTGGTACCCCCGACAGGCGCCCTCGGCTACACCTTC.

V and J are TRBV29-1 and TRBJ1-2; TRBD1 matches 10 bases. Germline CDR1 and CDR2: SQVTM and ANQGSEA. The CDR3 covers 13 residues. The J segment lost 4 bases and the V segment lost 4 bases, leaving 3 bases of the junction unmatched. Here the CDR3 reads CSVGTGGFYGYTF. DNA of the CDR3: TGCAGCGTTGGGACAGGGGGATTCTATGGCTACACCTTC.

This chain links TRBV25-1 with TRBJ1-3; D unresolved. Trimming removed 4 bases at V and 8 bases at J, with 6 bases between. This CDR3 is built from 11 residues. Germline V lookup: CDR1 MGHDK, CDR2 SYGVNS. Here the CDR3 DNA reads TGTGCCAGCAGTGCAGGATACACCATATATTTT. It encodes CASSAGYTIYF.

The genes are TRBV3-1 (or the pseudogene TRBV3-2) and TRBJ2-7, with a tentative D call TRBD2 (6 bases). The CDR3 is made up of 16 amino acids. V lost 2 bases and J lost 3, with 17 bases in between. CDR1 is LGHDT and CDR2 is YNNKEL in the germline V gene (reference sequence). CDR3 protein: CASSQTWEARNYEQYF. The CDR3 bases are TGTGCCAGCAGCCAAACATGGGAGGCCCGTAACTACGAGCAGTACTTC.

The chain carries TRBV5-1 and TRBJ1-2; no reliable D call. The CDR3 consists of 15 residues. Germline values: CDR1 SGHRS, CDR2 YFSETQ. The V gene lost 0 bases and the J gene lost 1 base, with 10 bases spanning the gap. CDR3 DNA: TGCGCCAGCAGCTTGGCTTCCTCCCTTAACTATGGCTACACCTTC. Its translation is CASSLASSLNYGYTF.

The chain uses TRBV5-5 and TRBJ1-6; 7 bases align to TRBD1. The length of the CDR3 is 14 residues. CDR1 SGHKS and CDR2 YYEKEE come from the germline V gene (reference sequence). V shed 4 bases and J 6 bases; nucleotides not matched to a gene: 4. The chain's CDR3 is CASSIGTVNSPLHF. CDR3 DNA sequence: TGTGCCAGCAGCATCGGGACAGTTAATTCACCCCTCCACTTT.

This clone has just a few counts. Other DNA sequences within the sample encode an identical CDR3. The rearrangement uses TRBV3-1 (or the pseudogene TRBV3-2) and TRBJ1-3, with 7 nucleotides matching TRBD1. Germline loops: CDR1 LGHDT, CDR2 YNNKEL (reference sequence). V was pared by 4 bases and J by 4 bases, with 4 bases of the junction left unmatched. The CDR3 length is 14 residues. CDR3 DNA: TGTGCCAGCAGCCTGACAGGGACCGGAAACACCATATATTTT. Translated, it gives CASSLTGTGNTIYF.